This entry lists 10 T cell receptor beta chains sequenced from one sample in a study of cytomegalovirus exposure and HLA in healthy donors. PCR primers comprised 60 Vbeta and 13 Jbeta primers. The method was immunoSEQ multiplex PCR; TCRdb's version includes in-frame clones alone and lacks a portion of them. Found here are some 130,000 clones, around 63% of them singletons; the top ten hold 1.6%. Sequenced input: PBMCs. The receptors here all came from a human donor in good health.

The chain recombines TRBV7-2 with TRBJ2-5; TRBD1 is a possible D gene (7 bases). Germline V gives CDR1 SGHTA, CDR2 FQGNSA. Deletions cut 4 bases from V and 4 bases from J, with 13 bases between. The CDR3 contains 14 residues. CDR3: CASSSHQGGETQYF. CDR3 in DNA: TGTGCCAGCAGCTCCCATCAGGGGGGAGAGACCCAGTACTTC.

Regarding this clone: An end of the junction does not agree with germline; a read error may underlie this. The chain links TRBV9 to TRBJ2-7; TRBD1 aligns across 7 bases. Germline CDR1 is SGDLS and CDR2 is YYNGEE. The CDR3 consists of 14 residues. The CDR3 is CASSARWDSGEHYF. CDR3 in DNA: TGTGCCAGCAGCGCTCGATGGGACAGCGGTGAGCACTACTTC.

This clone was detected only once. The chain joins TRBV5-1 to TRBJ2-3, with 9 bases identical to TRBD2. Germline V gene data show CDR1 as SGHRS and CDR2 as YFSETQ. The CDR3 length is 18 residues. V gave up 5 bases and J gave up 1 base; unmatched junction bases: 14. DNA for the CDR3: TGCGCCAGCAGTTCCGGAATAGCGGGAGAGTTCGGCACAGATACGCAGTATTTT. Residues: CASSSGIAGEFGTDTQYF.

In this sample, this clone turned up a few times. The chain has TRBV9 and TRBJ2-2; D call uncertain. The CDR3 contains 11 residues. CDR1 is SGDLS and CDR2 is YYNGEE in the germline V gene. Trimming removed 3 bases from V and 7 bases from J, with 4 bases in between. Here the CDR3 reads CASSGGGELFF. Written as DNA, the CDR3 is TGTGCCAGCAGCGGCGGCGGGGAGCTGTTTTTT.

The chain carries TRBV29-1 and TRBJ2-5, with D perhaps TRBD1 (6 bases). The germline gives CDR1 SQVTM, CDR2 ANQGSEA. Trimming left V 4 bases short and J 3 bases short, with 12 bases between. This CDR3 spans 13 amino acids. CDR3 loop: CSVVQGGKETQYF. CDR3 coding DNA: TGCAGCGTTGTACAGGGCGGTAAAGAGACCCAGTACTTC.

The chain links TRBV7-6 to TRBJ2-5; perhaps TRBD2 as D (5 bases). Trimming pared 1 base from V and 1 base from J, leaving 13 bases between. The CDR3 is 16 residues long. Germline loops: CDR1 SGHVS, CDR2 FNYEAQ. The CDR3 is CASSLVVVRGQETQYF. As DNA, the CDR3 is TGTGCCAGCAGCTTAGTTGTCGTCCGGGGCCAAGAGACCCAGTACTTC. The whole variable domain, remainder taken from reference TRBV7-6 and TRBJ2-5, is GAGVSQSPRYKVTKRGQDVALRCDPISGHVSLYWYRQALGQGPEFLTYFNYEAQQDKSGLPNDRFSAERPEGSISTLTIQRTEQRDSAMYRCASSLVVVRGQETQYFGPGTRLLVL.

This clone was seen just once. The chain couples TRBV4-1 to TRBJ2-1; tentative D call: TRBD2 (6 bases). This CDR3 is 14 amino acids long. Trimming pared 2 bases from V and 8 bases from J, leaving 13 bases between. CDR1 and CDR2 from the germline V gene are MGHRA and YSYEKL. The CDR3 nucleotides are TGCGCCAGCAGCCAAACTTTCAGGAGGGATGAGCAGTTCTTC. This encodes CASSQTFRRDEQFF.

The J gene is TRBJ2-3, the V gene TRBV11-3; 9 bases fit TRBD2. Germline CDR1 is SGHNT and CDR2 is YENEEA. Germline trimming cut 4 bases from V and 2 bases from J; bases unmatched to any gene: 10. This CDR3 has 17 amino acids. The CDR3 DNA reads TGTGCCAGCAGCTCCTACTCCCAGCGGGAGGACACAGATACGCAGTATTTT. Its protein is CASSSYSQREDTDTQYF. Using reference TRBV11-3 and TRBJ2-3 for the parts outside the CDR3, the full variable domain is EAGVVQSPRYKIIEKKQPVAFWCNPISGHNTLYWYLQNLGQGPELLIRYENEEAVDDSQLPKDRFSAERLKGVDSTLKIQPAELGDSAVYLCASSSYSQREDTDTQYFGPGTRLTVL.

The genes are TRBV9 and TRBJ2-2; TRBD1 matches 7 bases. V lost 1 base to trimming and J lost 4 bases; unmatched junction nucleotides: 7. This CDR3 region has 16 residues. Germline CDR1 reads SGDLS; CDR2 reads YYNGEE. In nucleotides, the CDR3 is TGTGCCAGCAGCGTAAGGCCAGGGGGATCCACCGGGGAGCTGTTTTTT. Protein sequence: CASSVRPGGSTGELFF.

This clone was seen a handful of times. In DNA form, the CDR3 reads TGTGCCAGCTGGCGGGACGGACCCTATGGCTACACCTTC. It yields the protein CASWRDGPYGYTF. The V gene is TRBV28, the J gene TRBJ1-2, with a possible D match to TRBD1 (5 bases). CDR3 length: 13 amino acids. CDR1 and CDR2 from the germline V gene are MDHEN and SYDVKM. Trimming shortened V by 8 bases and J by 4 bases, and 14 bases separated the two germline ends.